The rows below give T cell receptor beta chains drawn from one sample of a study of shared clonotypes between healthy human individuals. Profiled with immunoSEQ multiplex PCR; TCRdb holds only in-frame clones, not every one. The sample shows 90,000 to 120,000 clones, around 71% of them seen only once. The material sequenced was memory CD8+ T cells sorted from blood. The receptors were sampled from a woman in her 30s in good health. CDR3s include the opening cysteine and the closing phenylalanine or tryptophan. The D gene is left open where the match is weak. The size of a clone is reported for some rows only, either as once, few or many, or as a class for expanded clones.

d_gene: .; abundance: many; j_gene: TRBJ1-1; len: 14; v_gene: TRBV7-2; CDR3nt: TGTGCCAGCAGCTTATCGCAGGGGCGGACTGAAGCTTTCTTT; CDR3aa: CASSLSQGRTEAFF
d_gene: TRBD1; abundance: .; j_gene: TRBJ2-7; len: 15; v_gene: TRBV7-2; CDR3nt: TGTGCCAGCAGCTTAGGGACAGGGGGCCTCTACGAGCAGTACTTC; CDR3aa: CASSLGTGGLYEQYF
d_gene: .; abundance: .; j_gene: TRBJ2-5; len: 12; v_gene: TRBV5-1; CDR3nt: TGCGCCAGCAGCTTGGAGGCTAGTTACCAGTACTTC; CDR3aa: CASSLEASYQYF
d_gene: TRBD2; abundance: .; j_gene: TRBJ2-7; len: 18; v_gene: TRBV25-1; CDR3nt: TGTGCCAGCAGTGAATCCCCATTGACTAGCGGGGGAGCCTACGAGCAGTACTTC; CDR3aa: CASSESPLTSGGAYEQYF
d_gene: .; abundance: .; j_gene: TRBJ2-1; len: 16; v_gene: TRBV5-4; CDR3nt: TGTGCCAGCAGCTTCTGGGAGCGGGTACCCTACAATGAGCAGTTCTTC; CDR3aa: CASSFWERVPYNEQFF
d_gene: .; abundance: .; j_gene: TRBJ2-5; len: 14; v_gene: TRBV9; CDR3nt: TGTGCCAGCAGCGTAGGAGGCAGTCAAGAGACCCAGTACTTC; CDR3aa: CASSVGGSQETQYF
d_gene: .; abundance: .; j_gene: TRBJ2-6; len: 14; v_gene: TRBV30; CDR3nt: TGTGCCTGCGACAGAAACTCTGGGGCCAACGTCCTGACTTTC; CDR3aa: CACDRNSGANVLTF
d_gene: .; abundance: few; j_gene: TRBJ1-1; len: 13; v_gene: TRBV7-9; CDR3nt: TGTGCCAGCAGCTTAGAGGCGAGACTTGAAGCTTTCTTT; CDR3aa: CASSLEARLEAFF
d_gene: .; abundance: few; j_gene: TRBJ2-1; len: 18; v_gene: TRBV27; CDR3nt: TGTGCCAGCAGCCCAGGCGTAGTTTATATCGGCTCCTACAATGAGCAGTTCTTC; CDR3aa: CASSPGVVYIGSYNEQFF
d_gene: TRBD2; abundance: few; j_gene: TRBJ2-1; len: 17; v_gene: TRBV25-1; CDR3nt: TGTGCCAGCAGTGAATCCCCCAGTAGCGGGGCCTCTTTGGGGAAGTTCTTC; CDR3aa: CASSESPSSGASLGKFF
d_gene: .; abundance: .; j_gene: TRBJ1-1; len: 12; v_gene: TRBV7-9; CDR3nt: TGTGCCAGCAGATCTATAACAGGTGAAGCTTTCTTT; CDR3aa: CASRSITGEAFF
d_gene: .; abundance: few; j_gene: TRBJ1-4; len: 15; v_gene: TRBV2; CDR3nt: TGTGCCAGCAGGATGGGAGAAGGGGATGCGGAAAAACTGTTTTTT; CDR3aa: CASRMGEGDAEKLFF
d_gene: .; abundance: few; j_gene: TRBJ2-3; len: 14; v_gene: TRBV5-4; CDR3nt: TGTGCCAGCAGCGGGCAGCGTAGCACAGATACGCAGTATTTT; CDR3aa: CASSGQRSTDTQYF
d_gene: .; abundance: few; j_gene: TRBJ2-1; len: 13; v_gene: TRBV10-1; CDR3nt: TGCGCCAGCAGTGAGTCGAGGACGACTGAGCAGTTCTTC; CDR3aa: CASSESRTTEQFF
d_gene: TRBD2; abundance: .; j_gene: TRBJ2-3; len: 14; v_gene: TRBV30; CDR3nt: TGTGCCTGGAGTTCTAGCGGGGTATCAGATACGCAGTATTTT; CDR3aa: CAWSSSGVSDTQYF
d_gene: .; abundance: .; j_gene: TRBJ1-1; len: 17; v_gene: TRBV28; CDR3nt: TGTGCCAGCAGAGCCTTGAAGCCTCTTTACTGGAACACTGAAGCTTTCTTT; CDR3aa: CASRALKPLYWNTEAFF
d_gene: .; abundance: .; j_gene: TRBJ2-2; len: 13; v_gene: TRBV9; CDR3nt: TGTGCCAGCAGCGTAGTCACCACCGGGGAGCTGTTTTTT; CDR3aa: CASSVVTTGELFF
d_gene: TRBD1; abundance: .; j_gene: TRBJ2-7; len: 18; v_gene: TRBV11-2; CDR3nt: TGTGCCAGCAGCTTAGATGAGGGGGCCCCCCTTAGCTCCTACGAGCAGTACTTC; CDR3aa: CASSLDEGAPLSSYEQYF
d_gene: .; abundance: once; j_gene: TRBJ2-3; len: 14; v_gene: TRBV28; CDR3nt: TGTGCCAGCAGTTTCATAGTTCCTGGAGATACGCAGTATTTT; CDR3aa: CASSFIVPGDTQYF
d_gene: .; abundance: once; j_gene: TRBJ2-7; len: 13; v_gene: TRBV11-1; CDR3nt: TGTGCCAGCAGCTTAGATATAGCTCGTGAGCAGTACTTC; CDR3aa: CASSLDIAREQYF
d_gene: .; abundance: .; j_gene: TRBJ2-3; len: 14; v_gene: TRBV29-1; CDR3nt: TGCAGCGTTGAATGGTGGGGGGGCACAGATACGCAGTATTTT; CDR3aa: CSVEWWGGTDTQYF
d_gene: .; abundance: .; j_gene: TRBJ2-5; len: 15; v_gene: TRBV6-6; CDR3nt: TGTGCCAGCACCTCAAGGGTAGGGGAAGGCGAGACCCAGTACTTC; CDR3aa: CASTSRVGEGETQYF
d_gene: TRBD2; abundance: .; j_gene: TRBJ2-7; len: 16; v_gene: TRBV18; CDR3nt: TGTGCCAGCTCACCCGGGCTAGCGGACCTTACGTACGAGCAGTACTTC; CDR3aa: CASSPGLADLTYEQYF
d_gene: TRBD2; abundance: .; j_gene: TRBJ2-3; len: 16; v_gene: TRBV6-5; CDR3nt: TGTGCCAGCAGTTTGGTTGGCGGGAGCGGCACAGATACGCAGTATTTT; CDR3aa: CASSLVGGSGTDTQYF
d_gene: .; abundance: .; j_gene: TRBJ1-5; len: 14; v_gene: TRBV27; CDR3nt: TGTGCCAGCAGTCCGAACAGTAGCAATCAGCCCCAGCATTTT; CDR3aa: CASSPNSSNQPQHF
d_gene: TRBD1; abundance: many; j_gene: TRBJ1-5; len: 15; v_gene: TRBV7-2; CDR3nt: TGTGCCAGCAGCTTCCGGGACAGCCTGAATCAGCCCCAGCATTTT; CDR3aa: CASSFRDSLNQPQHF
d_gene: .; abundance: once; j_gene: TRBJ1-1; len: 14; v_gene: TRBV27; CDR3nt: TGTGCCAGCAGTTACGCAGGGGCAAACACTGAAGCTTTCTTT; CDR3aa: CASSYAGANTEAFF
d_gene: TRBD2; abundance: .; j_gene: TRBJ2-3; len: 16; v_gene: TRBV19; CDR3nt: TGTGCCAGTAGCCTACTAGCGGGAGGAGGCACAGATACGCAGTATTTT; CDR3aa: CASSLLAGGGTDTQYF
d_gene: .; abundance: .; j_gene: TRBJ2-3; len: 15; v_gene: TRBV25-1; CDR3nt: TGTGCCAGCAGTGAAAAGTCGGGAGAGAGAGATACGCAGTATTTT; CDR3aa: CASSEKSGERDTQYF
d_gene: .; abundance: .; j_gene: TRBJ1-1; len: 13; v_gene: TRBV28; CDR3nt: TGTGCCAGCAAGTCCCAAAGGGACACTGAAGCTTTCTTT; CDR3aa: CASKSQRDTEAFF
d_gene: TRBD2; abundance: .; j_gene: TRBJ2-1; len: 15; v_gene: TRBV7-9; CDR3nt: TGTGCCAGCAGCTTAGGCGGGGGGACCTACAATGAGCAGTTCTTC; CDR3aa: CASSLGGGTYNEQFF
d_gene: .; abundance: few; j_gene: TRBJ2-7; len: 13; v_gene: TRBV15; CDR3nt: TGTGCCACCAGCATCGTGTTGTCACCCGAGCAGTACTTC; CDR3aa: CATSIVLSPEQYF
d_gene: TRBD2; abundance: .; j_gene: TRBJ2-7; len: 14; v_gene: TRBV28; CDR3nt: TGTGCCAGCAGTTTGAGCGGGAACTCCTACGAGCAGTACTTC; CDR3aa: CASSLSGNSYEQYF
d_gene: TRBD1; abundance: .; j_gene: TRBJ1-2; len: 16; v_gene: TRBV7-9; CDR3nt: TGTGCCAGCAGCTTAGGCAGGGGGCTTAAGGATTATGGCTACACCTTC; CDR3aa: CASSLGRGLKDYGYTF
d_gene: .; abundance: .; j_gene: TRBJ2-7; len: 12; v_gene: TRBV27; CDR3nt: TGTGCCAGCAGTACCTATGGCTACGAGCAGTACTTC; CDR3aa: CASSTYGYEQYF
d_gene: .; abundance: .; j_gene: TRBJ2-7; len: 15; v_gene: TRBV2; CDR3nt: TGTGCCAGCAGTGAACAACTCATTCCTAGCTACGAGCAGTACTTC; CDR3aa: CASSEQLIPSYEQYF
d_gene: .; abundance: few; j_gene: TRBJ1-4; len: 13; v_gene: TRBV5-4; CDR3nt: TGTGCCAGTTCCAGGGAGGCGGATGAAAAACTGTTTTTT; CDR3aa: CASSREADEKLFF
d_gene: TRBD1; abundance: .; j_gene: TRBJ2-2; len: 17; v_gene: TRBV7-2; CDR3nt: TGTGCCAGCAGCTCCTCCCAGACAGGGATCCAGAACGGGGAGCTGTTTTTT; CDR3aa: CASSSSQTGIQNGELFF
d_gene: .; abundance: .; j_gene: TRBJ2-3; len: 12; v_gene: TRBV29-1; CDR3nt: TGCAGCGTGTCCGGGCCTCAGGATACGCAGTATTTT; CDR3aa: CSVSGPQDTQYF
d_gene: .; abundance: .; j_gene: TRBJ1-5; len: 14; v_gene: TRBV5-6; CDR3nt: TGTGCCAGCAGCGTCGGGGGGAATAATCAGCCCCAGCATTTT; CDR3aa: CASSVGGNNQPQHF
d_gene: .; abundance: .; j_gene: TRBJ1-4; len: 15; v_gene: TRBV28; CDR3nt: TGTGCCAGCAGTACTCCCCGGGTCTCGAATGAAAAACTGTTTTTT; CDR3aa: CASSTPRVSNEKLFF
d_gene: .; abundance: .; j_gene: TRBJ1-1; len: 15; v_gene: TRBV2; CDR3nt: TGTGCCAGCGGTCGACAGGTTTCGTTTAACACTGAAGCTTTCTTT; CDR3aa: CASGRQVSFNTEAFF
d_gene: .; abundance: .; j_gene: TRBJ2-7; len: 17; v_gene: TRBV7-8; CDR3nt: TGTGCCAGCAGCTTAGTCGGGGGATCCTCTAACTCCTACGAGCAGTACTTC; CDR3aa: CASSLVGGSSNSYEQYF
d_gene: .; abundance: .; j_gene: TRBJ1-2; len: 17; v_gene: TRBV7-9; CDR3nt: TGTGCCAGCAGCTTAAACCCCGGTTATGGGGGCGGAAGTGGCTACACCTTC; CDR3aa: CASSLNPGYGGGSGYTF
d_gene: TRBD2; abundance: .; j_gene: TRBJ2-3; len: 18; v_gene: TRBV4-2; CDR3nt: TGTGCCAGCAGCCCGGGACTAGCGGGAGGGCCCGGCACAGATACGCAGTATTTT; CDR3aa: CASSPGLAGGPGTDTQYF
d_gene: TRBD1; abundance: .; j_gene: TRBJ2-2; len: 17; v_gene: TRBV11-2; CDR3nt: TGTGCCAGCAGCTCCCTAGGACAGGGCCCATACACCGGGGAGCTGTTTTTT; CDR3aa: CASSSLGQGPYTGELFF
d_gene: .; abundance: once; j_gene: TRBJ2-7; len: 14; v_gene: TRBV28; CDR3nt: TGTGCCAGCAGTTTTGGGGTTCTCAGCTACGAGCAGTACTTC; CDR3aa: CASSFGVLSYEQYF
d_gene: .; abundance: few; j_gene: TRBJ2-2; len: 15; v_gene: TRBV19; CDR3nt: TGTGCCAGTAGTATACCGGGACAAGACACCGGGGAGCTGTTTTTT; CDR3aa: CASSIPGQDTGELFF
d_gene: .; abundance: few; j_gene: TRBJ2-2; len: 16; v_gene: TRBV6-4; CDR3nt: TGTGCCAGCAGTGCGGGCGGCATCAGGGACACCGGGGAGCTGTTTTTT; CDR3aa: CASSAGGIRDTGELFF
d_gene: TRBD2; abundance: medium-sized; j_gene: TRBJ2-7; len: 16; v_gene: TRBV4-2; CDR3nt: TGTGCCAGCAGCCAAGATGGGACTAGCGGCTCCTACGAGCAGTACTTC; CDR3aa: CASSQDGTSGSYEQYF
d_gene: TRBD2; abundance: .; j_gene: TRBJ2-5; len: 14; v_gene: TRBV2; CDR3nt: TGTGCCAGCAGTGTAACTAGCGGCCTGGAGACCCAGTACTTC; CDR3aa: CASSVTSGLETQYF